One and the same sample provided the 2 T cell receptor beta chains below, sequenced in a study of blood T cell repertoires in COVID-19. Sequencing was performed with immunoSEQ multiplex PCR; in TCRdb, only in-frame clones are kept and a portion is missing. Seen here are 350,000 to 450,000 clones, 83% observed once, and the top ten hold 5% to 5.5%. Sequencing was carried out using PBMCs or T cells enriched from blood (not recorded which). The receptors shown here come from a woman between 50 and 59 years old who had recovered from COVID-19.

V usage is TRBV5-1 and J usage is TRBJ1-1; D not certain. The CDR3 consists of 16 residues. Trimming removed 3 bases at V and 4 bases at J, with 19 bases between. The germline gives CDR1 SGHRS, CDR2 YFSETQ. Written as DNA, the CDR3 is TGCGCCAGCAGCTACCCACCGGCCGGGGTCGGCACTGAAGCTTTCTTT. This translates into CASSYPPAGVGTEAFF.

CDR3 coding DNA: TGTGCCAGCAGCCTGCGACAGGGGTACACCGGGGAGCTGTTTTTT. This codes for CASSLRQGYTGELFF. V is TRBV3-1 (or the pseudogene TRBV3-2) and J is TRBJ2-2; 8 positions match TRBD1. The V gene end was trimmed by 4 bases and the J gene end by 3 bases; junction bases not matched to a gene: 4. Looked up from germline, CDR1 is LGHDT and CDR2 is YNNKEL (reference sequence). The CDR3 runs 15 residues.